These 18 T cell receptor beta chains originate from one sample sequenced in a study of T-cell reconstitution after alpha-beta-depleted transplantation in children. Unique molecular identifiers were incorporated when the TCRbeta library was constructed. TCRdb ran MiXCR on the PCR reads and lists one entry per CDR3 protein. The data show around 230,000 distinct CDR3 sequences, with roughly a sixth seen just once and roughly two fifths held by the top ten. Sequencing was performed on PBMCs, mostly from graft donor cells, taken 360 days after TCRalphabeta/CD19-depleted stem cell transplant. Every receptor here comes from a male patient between 2 and 15 years old who had a stem cell transplant for acute lymphoblastic leukemia, so the T cells may come from the graft donor.

The chain recombines TRBV7-2 with TRBJ2-1, with 10 bases fitting TRBD2. This CDR3 spans 14 amino acids. Looked up from germline, CDR1 is SGHTA and CDR2 is FQGNSA. Trimming took 6 bases from V and 7 from J; bases not matched to a gene: 6. CDR3 in amino acids: CASRFSGGRNEQFF. For the CDR3, the DNA is TGTGCCAGCAGATTTAGCGGGGGGCGGAATGAGCAGTTCTTC.

The gene calls are TRBV20-1 and TRBJ2-1; D is ambiguous. Germline V gene lookup returns CDR1 DFQATT and CDR2 SNEGSKA (reference sequence). The length of the CDR3 is 14 residues. V was shortened by 3 bases and J by 9 bases, with 18 bases between the two germline ends. In DNA, the CDR3 is TGCAGTGCTAGGCTATTTCGTAACTCGGGTGAGCAGTTCTTC. This gives the protein CSARLFRNSGEQFF.

This clonotype occurred a few times. The chain links TRBV12-3 or TRBV12-4 to TRBJ2-5; 9 positions match TRBD2. The CDR3 sequence is 13 residues long. Unmatched junction bases numbered 6, after V lost 9 bases and J lost 4 bases. CDR3: CASAGGPLETQYF. In DNA form, the CDR3 reads TGTGCCAGTGCGGGGGGGCCGTTAGAGACCCAGTACTTC.

This clonotype has more than one count but fewer than ten. The chain couples TRBV5-1 to TRBJ1-4; D gene unclear. The CDR3 is 16 residues long. Germline CDR1 is SGHRS and CDR2 is YFSETQ. The V and J ends lost 5 bases and 0 bases respectively, with 14 bases between them. This chain's CDR3 is CASSFVHGATNEKLFF. The CDR3 DNA is TGCGCCAGCAGTTTTGTCCACGGTGCAACTAATGAAAAACTGTTTTTT.

Only a few counts were recorded for this clonotype. The chain uses TRBV29-1 and TRBJ2-4; perhaps TRBD1 as D (5 bases). The CDR3 is 15 residues long. The germline gives CDR1 SQVTM, CDR2 ANQGSEA. Trimming left V 6 bases short and J 1 base short, with 16 bases between. The CDR3 protein is CSVDAGSSAKNIQYF. The CDR3 DNA is TGCAGCGTCGATGCAGGGTCCTCGGCCAAAAACATTCAGTACTTC.

The CDR3, as DNA: TGCGCCAGCAGCCAAGCTCGGGCTAGCGGGGCGAACACCGGGGAGCTGTTTTTT. Protein product: CASSQARASGANTGELFF. V is TRBV4-3 and J is TRBJ2-2; 9 bases are a match to TRBD2. The CDR3 runs 18 residues. Trimming removed 1 base from V and 0 bases from J; junction bases left unmatched: 6. Germline CDR1 and CDR2: LGHNA and YSLEER.

This clonotype was observed at least ten times. CDR3 in DNA: TGTGCCAGCAGTTTTTTCGGGGGACCCCTCCACTTT. Its translation is CASSFFGGPLHF. The chain is built from TRBV27 and TRBJ1-6, with a possible D match to TRBD1 (5 bases). The V gene lost 3 bases and the J gene lost 12 bases, with 9 bases spanning the gap. Germline V gives CDR1 MNHEY, CDR2 SMNVEV (reference sequence). This CDR3 region has 12 residues.

This sequence joins TRBV7-9 and TRBJ1-1, with 8 nucleotides matching TRBD1. CDR1 and CDR2 (germline): SEHNR, FQNEAQ (reference sequence). This CDR3 region has 14 residues. Losses at the gene ends were 3 bases for V and 5 bases for J; bases not matched to a gene: 5. This chain's CDR3 is CASSLDRARTEAFF. The CDR3 bases are TGTGCCAGCAGCTTGGACAGGGCGAGGACTGAAGCTTTCTTT.

In its sample, this clonotype was seen a few times. The V and J genes are TRBV20-1 and TRBJ1-2, with TRBD1 matching 8 bases. This CDR3 is 13 amino acids long. V shed 3 bases, J shed 1 base, and the junction held 1 base outside the gene matches. The germline CDR1 and CDR2 sequences are DFQATT and SNEGSKA (reference sequence). CDR3 nucleotides: TGCAGTGCTAGGGACAGGGATAACTATGGCTACACCTTC. This encodes CSARDRDNYGYTF.

CDR3: CASSRMDGAMNTEAFF. CDR3 bases: TGCGCCAGCAGCCGAATGGACGGCGCCATGAACACTGAAGCTTTCTTT. This chain links TRBV5-1 with TRBJ1-1; no firm D call. This CDR3 has 16 amino acids. V was pared by 4 bases and J by 0 bases, with 16 bases between. From germline, CDR1 is SGHRS and CDR2 YFSETQ. The full variable domain, its missing parts supplied by reference TRBV5-1 and TRBJ1-1, is KAGVTQTPRYLIKTRGQQVTLSCSPISGHRSVSWYQQTPGQGLQFLFEYFSETQRNKGNFPGRFSGRQFSNSRSEMNVSTLELGDSALYLCASSRMDGAMNTEAFFGQGTRLTVV.

The rearrangement joins TRBV5-8 to TRBJ2-3; TRBD2 is a possible D gene (6 bases). CDR3 size: 15 residues. From germline, CDR1 is SGHTS and CDR2 YDEGEE. The germline V and J ends were trimmed by 0 bases and 2 bases, with 10 bases remaining between them. The CDR3 region has the DNA TGTGCCAGCAGCTTGGCTTCTAGCGCCACAGATACGCAGTATTTT. Its protein is CASSLASSATDTQYF.

This clonotype was seen more than once but under ten times. V gene TRBV10-3 combines with J gene TRBJ1-1; D is unclear. CDR3 size: 13 residues. Germline lookup yields CDR1 ENHRY and CDR2 SYGVKD. V lost 10 bases and J 3 bases, leaving 15 bases between the germline ends. The DNA for the CDR3 is TGTGCCACCGTCGCGGCGGAGGACACTGAAGCTTTCTTT. Translated: CATVAAEDTEAFF.

J is TRBJ1-1 and V is TRBV2; D ambiguous. CDR3 length: 10 amino acids. The V end lost 8 bases, the J end lost 3 bases, and 4 bases lay between the germline ends. Germline V lookup: CDR1 SNHLY, CDR2 FYNNEI. The CDR3 coding sequence is TGTGCCAGCGGATACACTGAAGCTTTCTTT. As protein: CASGYTEAFF. Based on the CDR3 plus reference TRBV2 and TRBJ1-1, the full variable domain is EPEVTQTPSHQVTQMGQEVILRCVPISNHLYFYWYRQILGQKVEFLVSFYNNEISEKSEIFDDQFSVERPDGSNFTLKIRSTKLEDSAMYFCASGYTEAFFGQGTRLTVV.

The chain links TRBV10-1 to TRBJ2-4, with D perhaps TRBD1 (6 bases). From germline, CDR1 is WNHNN and CDR2 SYGVQD (reference sequence). Trimming removed 0 bases at V and 3 bases at J, with 6 bases between. The CDR3 has 14 residues. CDR3 residues: CASSESGGKNIQYF. The DNA for the CDR3 is TGCGCCAGCAGTGAGTCAGGGGGCAAAAACATTCAGTACTTC.

This clonotype was counted a few times. V usage is TRBV12-3 or TRBV12-4 and J usage is TRBJ2-5, with D unclear. V lost 2 bases to trimming and J lost 1 base, with 14 bases between them. CDR3 size: 16 residues. CDR3: CASSLRVGVSQETQYF. CDR3 DNA: TGTGCCAGCAGTTTAAGGGTAGGAGTGAGCCAAGAGACCCAGTACTTC.

The V call is TRBV10-3, the J call TRBJ2-3, with a possible D match to TRBD2 (6 bases). The germline gives CDR1 ENHRY, CDR2 SYGVKD. The CDR3 totals 14 residues. Trimming removed 7 bases from V and 1 base from J, with 12 bases in between. The CDR3 is CAITIGGGTDTQYF. The CDR3 DNA sequence: TGTGCCATCACTATCGGCGGGGGCACAGATACGCAGTATTTT.

V is TRBV4-1 and J is TRBJ1-4; the D is unclear. Trimming left V 1 base short and J 6 bases short, with 3 bases between. The CDR3 spans 12 residues. Germline V gene sequence: CDR1 MGHRA, CDR2 YSYEKL. This chain's CDR3 is CASSQVDEKLFF. CDR3 nucleotides: TGCGCCAGCAGCCAAGTGGATGAAAAACTGTTTTTT.

This clonotype occurred many times. The J gene is TRBJ2-4, the V gene TRBV20-1, with D possibly called TRBD1 or TRBD2 (5 bases each). V was cut by 0 bases and J by 6 bases, with 18 bases left in between. This CDR3 spans 16 amino acids. Germline V gene lookup returns CDR1 DFQATT and CDR2 SNEGSKA (reference sequence). Here the CDR3 reads CSARDRGRVRGNIQYF. As DNA, the CDR3 is TGCAGTGCTAGAGATCGGGGCAGGGTGAGAGGAAACATTCAGTACTTC.